The clone carrying this T cell receptor beta chain appeared a single time. Its antigen is not identified. Both 60 Vbeta primers and 13 Jbeta primers went into the PCR. Study processing details: The authors later counted 75 million to 90 million unique TCR beta chains, roughly 11 million of them shared. Profiling relied on immunoSEQ multiplex PCR, and the TCRdb table lists in-frame clones only, not all of them. Clone size and the V and J calls come from that table; the DNA yielded D and trimming. The sample includes around 200,000 clones, around four fifths of them seen just once. The CDR3 runs to 12 residues. V was shortened by 3 bases and J by 0 bases, with 4 bases between the two germline ends. Germline CDR1 is SGHDT and CDR2 is YYEEEE. This record comes from a study of cytomegalovirus exposure and HLA in healthy donors. Study results and caveats: Common viral pathogens seemed to be connected with several of the most significant clusters, according to a later analysis. Earlier results showed most TCR beta V segments being productive about 87% or about 30% of the time.

In nominal health when sampled, donors likely had unrecorded immune exposures nonetheless. Sequencing was performed on PBMCs. The clonotype was recovered from a woman aged 40 to 49 in good health and CMV-seronegative. This chain uses TRBV5-6 with TRBJ2-7, with unresolved D. DNA for the CDR3: TGTGCCAGCAGCTGGAGCTCCTACGAGCAGTACTTC. It encodes CASSWSSYEQYF.